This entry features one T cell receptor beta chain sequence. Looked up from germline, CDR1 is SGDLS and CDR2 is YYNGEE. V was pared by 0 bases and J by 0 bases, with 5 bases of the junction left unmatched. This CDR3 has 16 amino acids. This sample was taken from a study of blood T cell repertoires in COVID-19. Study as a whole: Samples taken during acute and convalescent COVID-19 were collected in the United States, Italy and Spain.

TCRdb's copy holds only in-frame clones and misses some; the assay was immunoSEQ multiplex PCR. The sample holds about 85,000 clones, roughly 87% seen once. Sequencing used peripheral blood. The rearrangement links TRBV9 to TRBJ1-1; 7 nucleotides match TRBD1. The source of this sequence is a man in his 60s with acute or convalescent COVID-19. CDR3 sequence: CASSVGTGQMNTEAFF. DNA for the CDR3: TGTGCCAGCAGCGTAGGGACAGGCCAAATGAACACTGAAGCTTTCTTT.